The next 24 T cell receptor beta chains were all read from a single sample in a study of technical replicates of blood from several donors. The assay was immunoSEQ multiplex PCR, and TCRdb's table has in-frame clones only and misses some. The sample lists roughly 93,000 clones; more than 90% were seen once. Specimen: T cells isolated from PBMCs. These TCRs come from a human donor in good health.

The CDR3 region is CASSGLSYNEQFF. The CDR3 nucleotides read TGTGCCAGCAGCGGACTTAGCTACAATGAGCAGTTCTTC. This chain connects TRBV9 to TRBJ2-1; D uncertain. The CDR3 totals 13 residues. CDR1 is SGDLS and CDR2 is YYNGEE in the germline V gene. Trimming removed 3 bases from V and 3 bases from J, with 7 bases in between.

The chain carries TRBV10-2 and TRBJ1-5, with D perhaps matching TRBD1 (5 bases). The CDR3 runs to 14 residues. The V and J ends lost 6 bases and 6 bases respectively, with 15 bases between them. Germline V gene sequence: CDR1 WSHSY, CDR2 SAAADI. The CDR3, as DNA: TGCGCCAGCAGATCGGGGGATGTTAGTCAGCCCCAGCATTTT. Translated: CASRSGDVSQPQHF.

J is TRBJ2-6 and V is TRBV19; TRBD2 might be the D (5 bases). Looked up from germline, CDR1 is LNHDA and CDR2 is SQIVND (reference sequence). This CDR3 contains 17 residues. Trimming left V 3 bases short and J 0 bases short, with 12 bases between. The CDR3 spells CASSILWENSGANVLTF. CDR3 coding DNA: TGTGCCAGTAGTATCTTGTGGGAGAACTCTGGGGCCAACGTCCTGACTTTC.

V usage is TRBV6-4 and J usage is TRBJ2-1, with 10 bases identical to TRBD2. J was trimmed by 7 bases and V by 3 bases; bases with no gene match: 6. Germline V gene sequence: CDR1 MRHNA, CDR2 SNTAGT. CDR3 size: 15 residues. The CDR3 loop is CASSERAGGKNEQFF. The CDR3 DNA reads TGTGCCAGCAGTGAACGAGCGGGAGGGAAGAATGAGCAGTTCTTC.

V is TRBV2 and J is TRBJ2-1; D perhaps matches TRBD1 (5 bases). Looked up from germline, CDR1 is SNHLY and CDR2 is FYNNEI. V gave up 0 bases and J gave up 13 bases, with 13 bases separating them. The CDR3 has 13 residues. CDR3 nucleotides: TGTGCCAGCAGTGAAGCGGAGCAGGGTCGACAGTTCTTC. As protein: CASSEAEQGRQFF.

The chain employs TRBV5-4 and TRBJ2-1; 7 nucleotides agree with TRBD2. From germline, CDR1 is SGHNT and CDR2 YYREEE (reference sequence). This CDR3 region has 16 residues. Trimming at V came to 0 bases and at J to 3 bases, leaving 6 bases not matched to a gene. The CDR3 DNA is TGTGCCAGCAGCTTGGATTGGAGGGAGGGCTACAATGAGCAGTTCTTC. As protein: CASSLDWREGYNEQFF. Variable domain in full (rest from reference TRBV5-4 and TRBJ2-1): ETGVTQSPTHLIKTRGQQVTLRCSSQSGHNTVSWYQQALGQGPQFIFQYYREEENGRGNFPPRFSGLQFPNYSSELNVNALELDDSALYLCASSLDWREGYNEQFFGPGTRLTVL.

The J gene is TRBJ2-7, the V gene TRBV4-2; 9 bases align to TRBD1. The CDR3 extends over 14 amino acids. V was pared by 4 bases and J by 4 bases, with 5 bases of the junction left unmatched. Germline V gene sequence: CDR1 LGHNA, CDR2 YNFKEQ. CDR3 amino acids: CASSLGTGIYEQYF. The CDR3 coding sequence is TGTGCCAGCAGCCTCGGGACAGGGATTTACGAGCAGTACTTC.

This sequence joins TRBV5-6 and TRBJ2-5; 9 positions match TRBD1. V shed 3 bases and J 4 bases; nucleotides not matched to a gene: 10. The V gene's germline CDR1 is SGHDT and CDR2 YYEEEE. This CDR3 spans 16 amino acids. The CDR3 coding sequence is TGTGCCAGCAGCTCGAAGGGACAGGGTATGGGAGAGACCCAGTACTTC. Amino acids: CASSSKGQGMGETQYF.

The chain carries TRBV19 and TRBJ1-2; D is ambiguous. This CDR3 is 10 amino acids long. Trimming shortened V by 8 bases and J by 6 bases, and 7 bases separated the two germline ends. Germline V CDR1 and CDR2: LNHDA, SQIVND (reference sequence). The CDR3 DNA is TGTGCCAGTTGGGGAGATGGCTACACCTTC. Encoded protein: CASWGDGYTF.

This chain connects TRBV29-1 to TRBJ1-6; 9 nucleotides align to TRBD1. This CDR3 is 15 amino acids long. CDR1 is SQVTM, CDR2 ANQGSEA, per germline. With V trimmed by 4 bases and J by 9 bases, 10 bases remained unmatched. The CDR3 DNA reads as TGCAGCGTTGTGGTACAGGGGGCGTTGAGTTCACCCCTCCACTTT. Protein sequence: CSVVVQGALSSPLHF.

Comment on this clone: The sample holds other DNA sequences that translate to the same CDR3. The chain has TRBV19 and TRBJ2-7; 9 bases align to TRBD1. CDR3 length equals 14 residues. CDR1 is LNHDA, CDR2 SQIVND, per germline (reference sequence). V lost 3 bases to trimming and J lost 1 base; unmatched junction nucleotides: 1. As DNA, the CDR3 is TGTGCCAGTAGTATCGGACAGGGGTCCTACGAGCAGTACTTC. Amino acids: CASSIGQGSYEQYF.

The DNA for the CDR3 is TGTGCCAGCAGTTACTCGACGCGGGTCTACGAGCAGTACTTC. Translating gives CASSYSTRVYEQYF. The rearrangement links TRBV6-5 to TRBJ2-7, with D possibly being TRBD2 (5 bases). Germline CDR1 MNHEY, CDR2 SVGAGI. The ends were cut back, 0 bases at V and 3 bases at J, with 9 bases in the middle. The CDR3 totals 14 residues.

This chain joins TRBV5-5 and TRBJ1-1; D possibly corresponds to TRBD1 (6 bases). Germline loops: CDR1 SGHKS, CDR2 YYEKEE (reference sequence). The CDR3 spans 13 residues. Trimming pared 5 bases from V and 3 bases from J, leaving 11 bases between. The CDR3, as DNA: TGTGCCAGCAGTTTACAGGGCCACACTGAAGCTTTCTTT. Amino acids: CASSLQGHTEAFF.

The chain carries TRBV5-1 and TRBJ2-3; no reliable D call. CDR1 is SGHRS, CDR2 YFSETQ, per germline. V lost 5 bases and J lost 2, with 9 bases in between. There are 13 residues in the CDR3. CDR3 region: CASSLAPTDTQYF. CDR3 nucleotide sequence: TGCGCCAGCAGTCTGGCCCCCACAGATACGCAGTATTTT. Filled out from reference TRBV5-1 and TRBJ2-3, the complete variable domain reads KAGVTQTPRYLIKTRGQQVTLSCSPISGHRSVSWYQQTPGQGLQFLFEYFSETQRNKGNFPGRFSGRQFSNSRSEMNVSTLELGDSALYLCASSLAPTDTQYFGPGTRLTVL.

V is TRBV6-5 and J is TRBJ1-1, with D perhaps TRBD1 (5 bases). Per the germline V gene, CDR1 is MNHEY and CDR2 is SVGAGI. This CDR3 is built from 15 residues. Trimming pared 6 bases from V and 1 base from J, leaving 15 bases between. The CDR3 loop is CASSAGGKANTEAFF. CDR3 DNA sequence: TGTGCCAGCAGCGCGGGGGGGAAGGCGAACACTGAAGCTTTCTTT.

The chain couples TRBV19 to TRBJ2-4, with D tentatively TRBD2 (6 bases). V was clipped by 2 bases and J by 3 bases, with 17 bases between them. The CDR3 is 17 residues long. Germline V lookup: CDR1 LNHDA, CDR2 SQIVND (reference sequence). As DNA, the CDR3 is TGTGCCAGTAGTATATTCAGGGAGGAGTATGGCAAAAACATTCAGTACTTC. Translated, it gives CASSIFREEYGKNIQYF.

The chain has TRBV6-6 and TRBJ2-7; no reliable D call. The CDR3 runs to 12 residues. The V and J ends lost 5 bases and 9 bases respectively, with 14 bases between them. Per germline, CDR1 MNHNY and CDR2 SVGAGI (reference sequence). The CDR3 is CASSAYEEWQYF. In DNA form, the CDR3 reads TGTGCCAGCAGTGCCTACGAAGAATGGCAGTACTTC.

This clone came up once. The gene calls are TRBV6-1 and TRBJ1-6; the match to TRBD1 covers 11 bases. Germline CDR1 and CDR2: MNHNS and SASEGT. The CDR3 contains 14 residues. After removal of 6 bases from V and 8 bases from J, the junction contained 3 bases not matched to a gene. CDR3 in DNA: TGTGCCAGCAGGCCGGGACAGGGGGATTCACCCCTCCACTTT. It encodes CASRPGQGDSPLHF.

The V call is TRBV30, the J call TRBJ1-3; possible D gene TRBD1, 6 bases. Germline values: CDR1 GTSNPN, CDR2 SVGIG (reference sequence). The germline V and J ends were trimmed by 2 bases and 0 bases, with 11 bases remaining between them. This CDR3 has 15 residues. In nucleotides, the CDR3 is TGTGCCTGGAGTTTAAAGACAGGCTCTGGAAACACCATATATTTT. It is translated as CAWSLKTGSGNTIYF. Combining the CDR3 with reference TRBV30 and TRBJ1-3 gives the whole variable domain SQTIHQWPATLVQPVGSPLSLECTVEGTSNPNLYWYRQAAGRGLQLLFYSVGIGQISSEVPQNLSASRPQDRQFILSSKKLLLSDSGFYLCAWSLKTGSGNTIYFGEGSWLTVV.

The chain has TRBV2 and TRBJ2-5; tentative D call: TRBD1 (6 bases). CDR1 and CDR2 (germline): SNHLY, FYNNEI. The CDR3 spans 15 residues. V lost 2 bases and J 2 bases, leaving 12 bases between the germline ends. CDR3 in amino acids: CASSESVGQQETQYF. The CDR3 bases are TGTGCCAGCAGTGAAAGTGTAGGACAGCAAGAGACCCAGTACTTC.

V usage is TRBV6-1 and J usage is TRBJ1-1; possible D gene TRBD1, 6 bases. The V gene's germline CDR1 is MNHNS and CDR2 SASEGT. Trimming took off 0 bases at V and 5 bases at J, with 16 bases between the two ends. The CDR3 is 16 residues long. The CDR3 sequence is CASSEAVWEGGTEAFF. Written as DNA, the CDR3 is TGTGCCAGCAGTGAAGCTGTCTGGGAAGGGGGAACTGAAGCTTTCTTT.

The genes are TRBV28 and TRBJ2-7, with TRBD1 matching over 7 bases. V gave up 4 bases and J gave up 4 bases; unmatched junction bases: 16. The CDR3 has 17 residues. CDR1 and CDR2 from the germline V gene are MDHEN and SYDVKM. The DNA of the CDR3 is TGTGCCAGCAGTTCCCCGTCGGTATATAGGGGGCGGTACGAGCAGTACTTC. Its protein product is CASSSPSVYRGRYEQYF.

The chain is built from TRBV6-1 and TRBJ1-2, with no clear D. The germline V gene encodes CDR1 MNHNS and CDR2 SASEGT. This CDR3 is 10 amino acids long. Trimming left V 7 bases short and J 7 bases short, with 7 bases between. The CDR3 loop reads CASTAAGYTF. The DNA for the CDR3 is TGTGCCAGCACGGCGGCTGGCTACACCTTC.

The V gene is TRBV9, the J gene TRBJ2-1; 9 bases line up with TRBD2. This CDR3 has 15 amino acids. Per the germline V gene, CDR1 is SGDLS and CDR2 is YYNGEE. With V trimmed by 1 base and J by 9 bases, 8 bases remained unmatched. CDR3 in DNA: TGTGCCAGCAGCGTATATGCAGCGGGGGGCAGTGAGCAGTTCTTC. Translating gives CASSVYAAGGSEQFF.